Listed below are T cell receptor beta chains from one sample, sequenced in a study of human T cells and chemical hapten exposure. TCRdb independently ran MiXCR on the RACE reads; one entry per CDR3 protein. In the table there are roughly 90,000 distinct CDR3 sequences, 8% to 10% of which are singletons. Sequences were derived from whole blood, sampled in connection with sensitization to the hapten diphenylcyclopropenone (DPC). These receptor sequences come from a woman aged 40-49 years with alopecia areata. Some clones in this sample may be carry-over from other donors' samples. The CDR3 runs from the conserved cysteine through the conserved F or W. A D gene is named only where the DNA matches it firmly. The size field is filled for only some rows; it gives once, few, many or a size class.

v_gene	d_gene	j_gene	abundance	len	CDR3aa	CDR3nt
TRBV20-1	NA	TRBJ2-5	many	14	CSARGGTAAETQYF	TGCAGTGCTAGAGGGGGCACTGCAGCAGAGACCCAGTACTTC
TRBV12-3/TRBV12-4	NA	TRBJ1-1	many	13	CATTIGLGTEAFF	TGTGCCACTACCATAGGGTTAGGCACTGAAGCTTTCTTT
TRBV5-6	NA	TRBJ2-1	few	14	CASSPGGQRNEQFF	TGTGCCAGCAGCCCGGGGGGCCAGCGGAATGAGCAGTTCTTC
TRBV6-5	TRBD2	TRBJ2-3	few	16	CASTYQASGGANTQYF	TGTGCCAGCACCTATCAGGCTAGCGGGGGCGCAAATACGCAGTATTTT
TRBV9	NA	TRBJ1-2	few	14	CASSSRTEAYGYTF	TGTGCCAGCAGCTCCCGGACAGAAGCCTATGGCTACACCTTC
TRBV3-1	NA	TRBJ2-5	many	16	CASSQEDGGVQETQYF	TGTGCCAGCAGCCAAGAAGACGGCGGGGTGCAAGAGACCCAGTACTTC
TRBV7-6	NA	TRBJ1-1	many	17	CASSFGPTRGLLTEAFF	TGTGCCAGCAGCTTTGGACCGACAAGAGGGCTTCTCACTGAAGCTTTCTTT
TRBV5-4	NA	TRBJ2-1	few	14	CASRTSVQDNEQFF	TGTGCCAGCAGGACCTCGGTACAGGACAATGAGCAGTTCTTC
TRBV18	NA	TRBJ1-1	many	13	CASSPPPNTEAFF	TGTGCCAGCTCACCACCGCCGAACACTGAAGCTTTCTTT
TRBV5-1	NA	TRBJ1-3	many	16	CASSFGPPSSGNTIYF	TGCGCCAGCAGTTTTGGGCCACCTTCCTCTGGAAACACCATATATTTT
TRBV28	TRBD2	TRBJ2-7	few	14	CASSGTSGAGEQYF	TGTGCCAGCAGTGGGACTAGCGGGGCGGGCGAGCAGTACTTC
TRBV7-2	NA	TRBJ2-3	NA	13	CASSRRMTDTQYF	TGTGCCAGCAGCCGACGGATGACAGATACGCAGTATTTT
TRBV7-9	NA	TRBJ2-1	NA	15	CASTRRQGQGNEQFF	TGTGCCAGCACCCGACGGCAGGGTCAGGGCAATGAGCAGTTCTTC
TRBV7-9	NA	TRBJ1-1	NA	14	CASSLLAGEVQAFF	TGTGCCAGCAGCTTATTGGCAGGGGAAGTTCAAGCTTTCTTT
TRBV6-5	TRBD2	TRBJ2-5	many	16	CASSPGLAGVGETQYF	TGTGCCAGCAGCCCGGGACTAGCGGGGGTCGGAGAGACCCAGTACTTC